What follows are 24 T cell receptor beta chains derived from one specimen sequenced in a study of T-cell reconstitution after alpha-beta-depleted transplantation in children (TCRdb year 2016). Library preparation employed PCR. The sequencing machine was an Illumina HiSeq 2500. Molecular barcoding was employed in the preparation of TCR libraries, with unique molecular identifiers being used to normalize TCRbeta repertoire quantification. In-frame beta chains were kept once TCRdb had trimmed the public reads at Q25 with fastp and called clones with MiXCR. Under each unique CDR3 protein, matching rows form one entry showing the most common genes and DNA. Counted in this sample were some 440,000 distinct CDR3 sequences; around 16% of them appeared once. Over 25% of the sample is in the top ten clones. The treatment or condition label, as the study defines it: allogeneic hematopoietic cell transplantation with graft depleted of TCRalphabeta T cells and CD19 B cells.

Sample: PBMCs, mostly from graft donor cells, taken 360 days after TCRalphabeta/CD19-depleted stem cell transplant. These receptors were taken from a boy in the first two years of life who had a stem cell transplant for Wiskott-Aldrich syndrome, so the T cells may come from the graft donor.

The gene calls are TRBV24-1 and TRBJ2-1, with 8 bases identical to TRBD2. The CDR3 extends over 16 amino acids. V trimming: 3 bases; J trimming: 7 bases; junction bases outside the gene matches: 10. Per germline, CDR1 KGHDR and CDR2 SFDVKD. The CDR3 nucleotides are TGTGCCACCAGTGATCCGGGGGGGGCGAGGGTAAATGAGCAGTTCTTC. Translation: CATSDPGGARVNEQFF.

This clonotype was recorded at least ten times. This chain joins TRBV29-1 and TRBJ2-5, with D possibly matching TRBD2 (6 bases). CDR1 is SQVTM, CDR2 ANQGSEA, per germline. The CDR3 has 12 residues. V lost 4 bases, J lost 4 bases, and 10 bases lay in between. CDR3 nucleotides: TGCAGCGTTGTCGGAGGGAGAGAGACCCAGTACTTC. The encoded protein is CSVVGGRETQYF.

The V gene is TRBV6-5, the J gene TRBJ2-4; 16 bases map to TRBD2. The V segment lost 4 bases and the J segment 3 bases; nucleotides outside the gene matches: 9. Germline V gene data show CDR1 as MNHEY and CDR2 as SVGAGI. This CDR3 is built from 19 residues. Written as DNA, the CDR3 is TGTGCCAGCAGTTTCGCTCCGGGACTAGCGGGAGGGGACAAAAACATTCAGTACTTC. This translates into CASSFAPGLAGGDKNIQYF.

J is TRBJ2-7 and V is TRBV7-6; no firm D call. Germline loops: CDR1 SGHVS, CDR2 FNYEAQ. V was clipped by 2 bases and J by 1 base, with 18 bases between them. The CDR3 is 17 amino acids. The CDR3 loop reads CASSLKDRGLTSYEQYF. Written as DNA, the CDR3 is TGTGCCAGCAGCTTAAAAGATCGAGGCCTTACATCCTACGAGCAGTACTTC.

This chain joins TRBV7-7 and TRBJ2-2; 7 nucleotides line up with TRBD1. V shed 5 bases and J 4 bases; nucleotides not matched to a gene: 7. The CDR3 extends over 15 amino acids. Germline lookup yields CDR1 SSHAT and CDR2 FNYEAQ (reference sequence). For the CDR3, the DNA is TGTGCCAGCAGCGCTCGACAGGGTGGCACCGGGGAGCTGTTTTTT. It yields the protein CASSARQGGTGELFF.

The chain couples TRBV18 to TRBJ2-5, with TRBD2 matching 9 bases. There are 16 residues in the CDR3. CDR1 and CDR2 from the germline V gene are KGHSH and LQKENI. V was pared by 3 bases and J by 3 bases, with 8 bases of the junction left unmatched. CDR3 sequence: CASSPELAGWEETQYF. The CDR3 DNA follows: TGTGCCAGCTCACCTGAACTAGCGGGCTGGGAAGAGACCCAGTACTTC.

The chain couples TRBV12-3 or TRBV12-4 to TRBJ1-5, with D tentatively TRBD1 (6 bases). The V end lost 6 bases, the J end lost 2 bases, and 14 bases lay between the germline ends. The CDR3 is made up of 15 amino acids. CDR3 coding DNA: TGTGCCAGCAGGCAGGGGATAGTGGGCAATCAGCCCCAGCATTTT. The encoded protein is CASRQGIVGNQPQHF.

This clonotype has just a few counts. The V and J genes are TRBV29-1 and TRBJ2-5; the match to TRBD2 covers 7 bases. The length of the CDR3 is 13 residues. Germline V gives CDR1 SQVTM, CDR2 ANQGSEA. Trimming at V came to 5 bases and at J to 5 bases, leaving 8 bases not matched to a gene. The CDR3 DNA sequence: TGCAGCGTTCCCCGGGAGGTAGAGGAGACCCAGTACTTC. This codes for CSVPREVEETQYF.

There are a few counts of this clonotype. The chain uses TRBV7-9 and TRBJ2-2; D may be TRBD2 (5 bases). The V end lost 5 bases, the J end lost 1 base, and 11 bases lay between the germline ends. The CDR3 runs to 15 residues. Germline V lookup: CDR1 SEHNR, CDR2 FQNEAQ (reference sequence). In DNA form, the CDR3 reads TGTGCCAGCAGCCCCCGGGATATGAACACCGGGGAGCTGTTTTTT. Its translation: CASSPRDMNTGELFF.

This clonotype was seen a few times. This sequence joins TRBV18 and TRBJ2-1; 9 positions agree with TRBD1. The V and J ends lost 4 bases and 4 bases, in that order; junction bases with no gene match: 5. CDR3 length: 15 residues. CDR1 KGHSH and CDR2 LQKENI come from the germline V gene. CDR3 DNA: TGTGCCAGCTCACGCTCCGGGACAGGGTACAATGAGCAGTTCTTC. This gives the protein CASSRSGTGYNEQFF.

This clonotype was detected many times. CDR3 region: CSVEDLRGQGGNNEQFF. In DNA, the CDR3 is TGCAGCGTTGAAGATCTGAGGGGACAGGGAGGCAACAATGAGCAGTTCTTC. This rearrangement joins TRBV29-1 to TRBJ2-1; 9 bases match TRBD1. The CDR3 has 17 amino acids. V lost 0 bases to trimming and J lost 5 bases; unmatched junction nucleotides: 11. The germline V gene has CDR1 SQVTM and CDR2 ANQGSEA.

This clonotype was found a few times. The rearrangement joins TRBV29-1 to TRBJ1-1; tentative D call: TRBD1 (6 bases). This CDR3 comprises 12 residues. V dropped 3 bases and J dropped 5 bases, with 10 bases sitting between them. The germline gives CDR1 SQVTM, CDR2 ANQGSEA. CDR3 bases: TGCAGCGTTGAGGGCAGGGGAACTGAAGCTTTCTTT. Protein: CSVEGRGTEAFF.

This clonotype was observed a handful of times. The rearrangement uses TRBV25-1 and TRBJ2-3; 7 bases fit TRBD2. V gave up 8 bases and J gave up 1 base; unmatched junction bases: 6. The CDR3 spans 14 residues. The germline gives CDR1 MGHDK, CDR2 SYGVNS. CDR3 bases: TGTGCCAGCGGTGGGAGGGCCCGCACAGATACGCAGTATTTT. Translating it yields CASGGRARTDTQYF.

This clonotype was seen a few times. The CDR3 spells CASSLHLTSEISYEQYF. As DNA, the CDR3 is TGTGCCAGCAGCCTCCATCTTACTAGCGAAATCTCCTACGAGCAGTACTTC. The chain links TRBV2 to TRBJ2-7; 7 bases fit TRBD2. V dropped 6 bases and J dropped 0; count of bases not matched to a gene: 14. The CDR3 sequence is 17 residues long. CDR1 and CDR2 from the germline V gene are SNHLY and FYNNEI.

V usage is TRBV9 and J usage is TRBJ2-3, with D perhaps matching TRBD2 (5 bases). This CDR3 has 14 residues. Per germline, CDR1 SGDLS and CDR2 YYNGEE. V shed 0 bases and J shed 2 bases, with 7 bases lying between them. The chain's CDR3 is CASSVALATDTQYF. The CDR3 DNA reads TGTGCCAGCAGCGTAGCGCTAGCCACAGATACGCAGTATTTT.

There are a few counts of this clonotype. The genes are TRBV20-1 and TRBJ1-5, with no clear D. Trimming left V 6 bases short and J 5 bases short, with 17 bases between. Germline loops: CDR1 DFQATT, CDR2 SNEGSKA (reference sequence). The CDR3 runs 14 residues. Here the CDR3 DNA reads TGCAGTGCGAGTAGGGATGAGGCGTATCAGCCCCAGCATTTT. Translated, it gives CSASRDEAYQPQHF.

This clonotype has just a few counts. V usage is TRBV11-2 and J usage is TRBJ2-5; D is possibly TRBD1 or TRBD2 (5 bases each). CDR3 size: 15 residues. V lost 4 bases and J lost 3, with 15 bases in between. CDR1 is SGHAT, CDR2 FQNNGV, per germline. The CDR3, as DNA: TGTGCCAGCAGCTCAATGAGGGGCGTTAAAGAGACCCAGTACTTC. It is translated as CASSSMRGVKETQYF. Based on the CDR3 plus reference TRBV11-2 and TRBJ2-5, the full variable domain is EAGVAQSPRYKIIEKRQSVAFWCNPISGHATLYWYQQILGQGPKLLIQFQNNGVVDDSQLPKDRFSAERLKGVDSTLKIQPAKLEDSAVYLCASSSMRGVKETQYFGPGTRLLVL.

The V gene is TRBV5-1, the J gene TRBJ1-2; a weak D match, TRBD1 (6 bases). CDR1 and CDR2 (germline): SGHRS, YFSETQ. The CDR3 has 16 residues. Between the trimmed V and J ends, which lost 0 bases and 6 bases, there was a span of 18 bases. The CDR3 loop is CASSLDPGHLPHGYTF. The CDR3 DNA reads TGCGCCAGCAGCTTGGACCCGGGACACTTGCCCCATGGCTACACCTTC.

The V call is TRBV11-3, the J call TRBJ2-6; no reliable D call. Trimming took off 3 bases at V and 5 bases at J, with 8 bases between the two ends. The CDR3 runs 14 residues. CDR1 is SGHNT, CDR2 YENEEA, per germline. The DNA for the CDR3 is TGTGCCAGCAGCTTGATAGACAGGGCCAACGTCCTGACTTTC. This translates into CASSLIDRANVLTF.

This clonotype came up many times. The V call is TRBV20-1, the J call TRBJ2-3, with 10 bases fitting TRBD2. After removal of 1 base from V and 1 base from J, the junction contained 2 bases not matched to a gene. This CDR3 spans 15 amino acids. Per the germline V gene, CDR1 is DFQATT and CDR2 is SNEGSKA (reference sequence). The CDR3 sequence is CSARGLAGGTDTQYF. For the CDR3, the DNA is TGCAGTGCTAGAGGGCTAGCGGGGGGCACAGATACGCAGTATTTT.

This clonotype was counted between two and nine times. The chain is built from TRBV20-1 and TRBJ2-2; D assignment may be TRBD1 or TRBD2 (5 bases each). CDR3 length: 15 amino acids. Germline assignment: CDR1 DFQATT and CDR2 SNEGSKA (reference sequence). V was cut by 3 bases and J by 0 bases, with 11 bases left in between. The CDR3, as DNA: TGCAGTGCTAGTGAGGGGCCCACGAACACCGGGGAGCTGTTTTTT. Its protein product is CSASEGPTNTGELFF.

The rearrangement uses TRBV5-1 and TRBJ2-5; D is unclear. The germline V gene has CDR1 SGHRS and CDR2 YFSETQ. V lost 7 bases and J lost 2, with 9 bases in between. The CDR3 extends over 12 amino acids. Here the CDR3 reads CASARLQETQYF. CDR3 DNA: TGCGCCAGCGCCCGTCTTCAAGAGACCCAGTACTTC. The entire variable domain, with the rest obtained from reference TRBV5-1 and TRBJ2-5, is as follows: KAGVTQTPRYLIKTRGQQVTLSCSPISGHRSVSWYQQTPGQGLQFLFEYFSETQRNKGNFPGRFSGRQFSNSRSEMNVSTLELGDSALYLCASARLQETQYFGPGTRLLVL.

This clonotype showed up just a few times. CDR3 coding DNA: TGTGCTAGTGGTTTGAGCGGGACAGTGAAAAACATTCAGTACTTC. It translates to CASGLSGTVKNIQYF. The gene calls are TRBV12-5 and TRBJ2-4; D possibly matches TRBD1 or TRBD2 (7 bases each). CDR1 and CDR2 from the germline V gene are LGHNT and FRNRAP. Trimming cost V 2 bases and J 4 bases, with 12 bases left between them. The CDR3 loop spans 15 amino acids. Full variable domain (missing parts from reference TRBV12-5 and TRBJ2-4): DARVTQTPRHKVTEMGQEVTMRCQPILGHNTVFWYRQTMMQGLELLAYFRNRAPLDDSGMPKDRFSAEMPDATLATLKIQPSEPRDSAVYFCASGLSGTVKNIQYFGAGTRLSVL.

The rearrangement links TRBV4-1 to TRBJ2-3, with D uncertain. The germline V gene has CDR1 MGHRA and CDR2 YSYEKL. This CDR3 has 12 amino acids. Trimming cost V 5 bases and J 11 bases, with 14 bases left between them. The CDR3 reads CASSEYGPLQYF. In DNA form, the CDR3 reads TGCGCCAGCAGCGAATACGGGCCCTTGCAGTATTTT.